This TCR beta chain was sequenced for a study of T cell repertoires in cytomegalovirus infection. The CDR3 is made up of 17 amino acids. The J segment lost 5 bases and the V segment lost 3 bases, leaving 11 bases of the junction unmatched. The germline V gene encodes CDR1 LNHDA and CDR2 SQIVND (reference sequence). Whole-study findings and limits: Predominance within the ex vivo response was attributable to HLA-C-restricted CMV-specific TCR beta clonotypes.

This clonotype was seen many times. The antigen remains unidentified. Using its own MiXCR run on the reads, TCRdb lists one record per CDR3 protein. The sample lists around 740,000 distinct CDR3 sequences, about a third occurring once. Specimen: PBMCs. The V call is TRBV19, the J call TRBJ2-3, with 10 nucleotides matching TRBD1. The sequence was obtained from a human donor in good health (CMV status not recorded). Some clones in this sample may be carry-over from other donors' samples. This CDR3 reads CASSIPRDRGLQDTQYF. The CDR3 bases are TGTGCCAGTAGTATCCCCCGGGACAGGGGCCTGCAAGATACGCAGTATTTT.